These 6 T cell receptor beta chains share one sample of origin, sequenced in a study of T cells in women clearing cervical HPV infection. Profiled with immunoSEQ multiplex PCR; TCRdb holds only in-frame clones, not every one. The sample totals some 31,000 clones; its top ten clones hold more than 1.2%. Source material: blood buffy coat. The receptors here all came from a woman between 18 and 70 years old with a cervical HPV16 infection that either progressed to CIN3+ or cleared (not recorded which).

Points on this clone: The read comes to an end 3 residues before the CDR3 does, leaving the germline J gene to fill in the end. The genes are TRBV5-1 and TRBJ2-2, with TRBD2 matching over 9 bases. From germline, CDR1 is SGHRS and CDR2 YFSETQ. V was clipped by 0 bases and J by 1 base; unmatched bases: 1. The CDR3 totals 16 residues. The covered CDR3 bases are TGCGCCAGCAGCTTGGCTAGCGGGGTGAACACCGGGGAG. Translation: CASSLASGVNTGE. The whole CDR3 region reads CASSLASGVNTGELFF.

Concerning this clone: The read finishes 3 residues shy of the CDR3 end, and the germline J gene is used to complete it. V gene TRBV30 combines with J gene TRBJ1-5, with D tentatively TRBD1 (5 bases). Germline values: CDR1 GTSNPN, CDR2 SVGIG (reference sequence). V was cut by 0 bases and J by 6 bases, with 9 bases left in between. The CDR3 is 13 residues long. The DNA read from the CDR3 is TGTGCCTGGAGTGTAAAGGGGCCTCAGCCC. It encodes CAWSVKGPQP. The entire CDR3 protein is CAWSVKGPQPQHF.

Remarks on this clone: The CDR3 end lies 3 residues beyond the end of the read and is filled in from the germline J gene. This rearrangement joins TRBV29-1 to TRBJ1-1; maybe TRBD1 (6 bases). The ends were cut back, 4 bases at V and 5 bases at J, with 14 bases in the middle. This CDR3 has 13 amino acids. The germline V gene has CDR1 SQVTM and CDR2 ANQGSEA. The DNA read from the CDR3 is TGCAGCGTTGTGGGGGCAGGAAGGACTGAA. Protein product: CSVVGAGRTE. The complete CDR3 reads CSVVGAGRTEAFF. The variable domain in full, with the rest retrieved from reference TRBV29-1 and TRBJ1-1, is SAVISQKPSRDICQRGTSLTIQCQVDSQVTMMFWYRQQPGQSLTLIATANQGSEATYESGFVIDKFPISRPNLTFSTLTVSNMSPEDSSIYLCSVVGAGRTEAFFGQGTRLTVV.

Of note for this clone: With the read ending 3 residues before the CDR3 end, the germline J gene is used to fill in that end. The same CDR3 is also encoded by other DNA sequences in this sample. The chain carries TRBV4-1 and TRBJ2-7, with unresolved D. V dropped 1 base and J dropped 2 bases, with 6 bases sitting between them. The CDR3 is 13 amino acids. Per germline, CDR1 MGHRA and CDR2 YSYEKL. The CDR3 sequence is CASSQGGAYEQYF. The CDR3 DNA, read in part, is TGCGCCAGCAGCCAAGGAGGTGCCTACGAG.

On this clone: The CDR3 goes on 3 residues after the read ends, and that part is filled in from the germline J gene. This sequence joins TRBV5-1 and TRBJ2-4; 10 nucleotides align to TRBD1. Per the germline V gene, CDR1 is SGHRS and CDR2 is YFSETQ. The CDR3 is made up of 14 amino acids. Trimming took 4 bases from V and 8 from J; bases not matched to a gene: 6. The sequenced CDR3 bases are TGCGCCAGCAGCACCGGACAGGGGGTGGACATT. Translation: CASSTGQGVDI. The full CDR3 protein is CASSTGQGVDIQYF.

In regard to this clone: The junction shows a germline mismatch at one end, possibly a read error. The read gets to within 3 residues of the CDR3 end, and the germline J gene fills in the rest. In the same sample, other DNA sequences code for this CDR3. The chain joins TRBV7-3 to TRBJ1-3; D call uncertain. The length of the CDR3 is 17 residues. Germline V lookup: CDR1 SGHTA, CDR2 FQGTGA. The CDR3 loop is CASSLDMADYSGNTIYF. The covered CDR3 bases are TGTGCCAGCAGCTTAGATATGGCAGACTACTCTGGAAACACT.